The 4 T cell receptor beta chains reported below all come from one sample, sequenced in a study of T cells after yellow fever vaccination. MiXCR, run by TCRdb on the 5' RACE reads, gives a single entry per CDR3 protein. The data contain about 550,000 distinct CDR3 sequences, 15% to 20% of them singletons. Specimen: PBMCs, collected 15 days after the yellow fever booster vaccination. These TCRs come from a man under 40 who received the YFV17D yellow fever vaccine.

The genes are TRBV12-3 or TRBV12-4 and TRBJ2-1; D is uncertain. V was trimmed by 2 bases and J by 3 bases, leaving 11 bases between them. The CDR3 runs 15 residues. This CDR3 reads CASSLSVGIYNEQFF. The CDR3 DNA reads TGTGCCAGCAGTTTATCGGTGGGAATCTACAATGAGCAGTTCTTC.

This chain links TRBV11-1 with TRBJ2-1, with 8 positions matching TRBD1. Germline assignment: CDR1 SGHAT and CDR2 FQDESV (reference sequence). With V trimmed by 5 bases and J by 8 bases, 5 bases remained unmatched. The CDR3 length is 13 residues. The CDR3 DNA reads as TGTGCCAGCAGCCAAGACAGGGGCGATGAGCAGTTCTTC. Residues: CASSQDRGDEQFF.

The DNA for the CDR3 is TGTGCCAGCTCGCAGGGACAGCACTCTGGGGCCAACGTCCTGACTTTC. Translation: CASSQGQHSGANVLTF. V usage is TRBV18 and J usage is TRBJ2-6, with 7 bases identical to TRBD1. There are 16 residues in the CDR3. Germline CDR1 reads KGHSH; CDR2 reads LQKENI. The J segment lost 0 bases and the V segment lost 6 bases, leaving 5 bases of the junction unmatched.

Only a few counts were recorded for this clonotype. The chain recombines TRBV10-2 with TRBJ1-5, with D perhaps TRBD1 (6 bases). Between the trimmed V and J ends, which lost 4 bases and 4 bases, there was a span of 11 bases. Per the germline V gene, CDR1 is WSHSY and CDR2 is SAAADI. The CDR3 runs to 14 residues. The CDR3 DNA reads as TGCGCCAGCAGTGGTTTACAGGGTAATCAGCCCCAGCATTTT. This gives the protein CASSGLQGNQPQHF.